The text below deals with one T cell receptor beta chain. Its antigen remains unidentified. This sample was taken from a study of Ad26.COV2.S vaccination and SARS-CoV-2 variants. Study summary: Once or twice, 56 days apart, Ad26.COV2.S was delivered intramuscularly.

Specified treatment: roughly 19 received Ad26.COV2.S at low or high dose, single or two shots; 5 received placebo; per-sample allocation not given. Vaccine and placebo recipients were sampled on day 63 after the first injection. Trimming stripped 0 bases from V and 4 bases from J, with 9 bases between. This CDR3 is 14 amino acids long. The germline CDR1 and CDR2 sequences are LGHNA and YSLEER. Study-level findings and limits: Total T cell responses, in the TCR breadth and depth analyses, may have been underestimated. Vaccinated individuals (as opposed to placebo recipients) had higher spike-specific TCR breadth. Responses of spike-specific T cells (both CD8+ and CD4+) reportedly showed substantial breadth after vaccination.

Generated by immunoSEQ multiplex PCR, the TCRdb table keeps only in-frame clones and is missing some. The repertoire holds 300,000 to 400,000 clones, around 87% seen once, with 3.4% in the top ten. The chain combines TRBV4-3 with TRBJ1-2; a possible D gene is TRBD1 (5 bases). This clonotype was obtained from a person between 18 and 59 years old who received the Ad26.COV2.S COVID-19 vaccine or a placebo. This specimen was peripheral blood, taken in a trial of Ad26.COV2.S vaccine versus placebo. The CDR3 nucleotides are TGCGCCAGCAGCCAAGAACCGGGGGGCTATGGCTACACCTTC. Protein product: CASSQEPGGYGYTF.